The source of this T cell receptor (beta chain) is a study of T-cell reconstitution after alpha-beta-depleted transplantation in children. This clonotype was observed a handful of times. V shed 2 bases and J shed 0 bases, with 11 bases lying between them. CDR1 and CDR2 (germline): MNHEY, SVGAGI. The CDR3 contains 15 residues. The TCRbeta library was prepared with unique molecular identifiers. TCRdb recomputed calls from the PCR reads with MiXCR, one row per CDR3 protein. The table records about 500,000 distinct CDR3 sequences, approximately 32% of them present only once. This clonotype was sampled from a human donor who donated a stem cell graft to a child with aplastic anemia. The specimen was PBMCs from the stem cell graft donor, collected from the stem cell graft. The chain has TRBV6-5 and TRBJ2-7; no clear D. The CDR3 protein is CASSYGVAASYEQYF. The CDR3 DNA reads as TGTGCCAGCAGTTACGGGGTTGCAGCCTCCTACGAGCAGTACTTC.